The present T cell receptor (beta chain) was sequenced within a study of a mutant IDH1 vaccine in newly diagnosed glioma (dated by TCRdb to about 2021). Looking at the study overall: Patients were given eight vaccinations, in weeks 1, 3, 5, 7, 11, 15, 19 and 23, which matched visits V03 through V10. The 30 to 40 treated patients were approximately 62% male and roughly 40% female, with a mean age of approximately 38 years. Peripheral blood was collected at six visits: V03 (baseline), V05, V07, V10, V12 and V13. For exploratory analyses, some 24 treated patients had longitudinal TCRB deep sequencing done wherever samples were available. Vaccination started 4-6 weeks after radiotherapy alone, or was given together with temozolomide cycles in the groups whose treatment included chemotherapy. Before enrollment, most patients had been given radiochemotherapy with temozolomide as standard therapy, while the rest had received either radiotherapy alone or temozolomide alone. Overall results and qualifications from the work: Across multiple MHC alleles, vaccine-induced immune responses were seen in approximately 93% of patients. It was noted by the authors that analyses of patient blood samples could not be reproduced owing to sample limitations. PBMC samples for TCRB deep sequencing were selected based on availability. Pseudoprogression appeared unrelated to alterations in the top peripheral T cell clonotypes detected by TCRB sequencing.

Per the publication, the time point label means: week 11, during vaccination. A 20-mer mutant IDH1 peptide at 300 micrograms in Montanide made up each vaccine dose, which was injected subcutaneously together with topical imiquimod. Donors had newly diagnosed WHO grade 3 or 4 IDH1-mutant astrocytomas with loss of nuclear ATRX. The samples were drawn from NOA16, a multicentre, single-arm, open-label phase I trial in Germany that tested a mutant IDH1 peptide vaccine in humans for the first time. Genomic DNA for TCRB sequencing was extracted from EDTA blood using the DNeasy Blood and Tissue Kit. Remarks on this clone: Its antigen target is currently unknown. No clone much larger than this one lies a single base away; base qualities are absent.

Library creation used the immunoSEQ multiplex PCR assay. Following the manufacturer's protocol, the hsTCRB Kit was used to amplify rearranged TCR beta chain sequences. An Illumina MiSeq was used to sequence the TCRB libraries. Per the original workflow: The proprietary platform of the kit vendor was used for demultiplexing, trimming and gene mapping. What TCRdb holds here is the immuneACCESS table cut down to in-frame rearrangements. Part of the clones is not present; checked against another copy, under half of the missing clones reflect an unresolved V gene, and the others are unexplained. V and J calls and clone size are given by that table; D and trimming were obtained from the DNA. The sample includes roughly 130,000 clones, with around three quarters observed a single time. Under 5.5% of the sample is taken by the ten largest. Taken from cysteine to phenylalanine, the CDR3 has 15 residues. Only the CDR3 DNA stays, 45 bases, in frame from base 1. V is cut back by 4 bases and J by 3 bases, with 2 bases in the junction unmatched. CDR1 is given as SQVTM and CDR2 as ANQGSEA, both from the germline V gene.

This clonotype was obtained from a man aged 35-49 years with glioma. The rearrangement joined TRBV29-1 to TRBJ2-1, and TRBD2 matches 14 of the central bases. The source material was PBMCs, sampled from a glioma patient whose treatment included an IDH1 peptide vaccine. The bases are TGCAGCGTTGGACTAGCGGGAGGGATCTACAATGAGCAGTTCTTC. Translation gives CSVGLAGGIYNEQFF.